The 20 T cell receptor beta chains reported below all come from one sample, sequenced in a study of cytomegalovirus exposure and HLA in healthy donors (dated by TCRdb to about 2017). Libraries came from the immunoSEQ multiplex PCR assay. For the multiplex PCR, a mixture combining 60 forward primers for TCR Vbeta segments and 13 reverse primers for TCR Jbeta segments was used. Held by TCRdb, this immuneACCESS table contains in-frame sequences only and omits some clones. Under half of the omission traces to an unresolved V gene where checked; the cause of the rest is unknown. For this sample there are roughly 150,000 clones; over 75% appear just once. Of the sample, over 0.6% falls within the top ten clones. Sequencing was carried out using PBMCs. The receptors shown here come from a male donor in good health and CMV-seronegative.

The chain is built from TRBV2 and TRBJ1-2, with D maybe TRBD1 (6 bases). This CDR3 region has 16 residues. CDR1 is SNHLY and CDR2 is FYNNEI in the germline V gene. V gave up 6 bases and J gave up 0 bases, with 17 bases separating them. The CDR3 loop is CASREAGAQANYGYTF. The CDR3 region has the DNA TGTGCCAGCAGGGAGGCAGGGGCCCAAGCTAACTATGGCTACACCTTC.

The CDR3 nucleotides are TGTGCCAGCTGTCAGGTAACCTCGCCTCGCTATAGCAATCAGCCCCAGCATTTT. Protein sequence: CASCQVTSPRYSNQPQHF. The chain joins TRBV21-1 to TRBJ1-5; the DNA was not used to check the table's D call, TRBD1. TRBV21-1 corresponds to a pseudogene. The CDR3 contains 18 residues.

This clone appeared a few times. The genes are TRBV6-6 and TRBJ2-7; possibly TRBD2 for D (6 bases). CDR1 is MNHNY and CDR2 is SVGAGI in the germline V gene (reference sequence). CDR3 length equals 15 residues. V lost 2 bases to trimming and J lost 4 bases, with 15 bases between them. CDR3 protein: CASSYGGDLNYEQYF. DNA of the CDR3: TGTGCCAGCAGTTACGGCGGGGACCTTAATTACGAGCAGTACTTC.

DNA for the CDR3: TGTGCCTGGACTCCTATGGGGGGGACAGGGGGTATCGGGGAGCTGTTTTTT. This gives the protein CAWTPMGGTGGIGELFF. The chain employs TRBV30 and TRBJ2-2; 11 bases line up with TRBD1. V lost 4 bases and J lost 7; bases outside the gene matches: 14. The V gene's germline CDR1 is GTSNPN and CDR2 SVGIG (reference sequence). This CDR3 has 17 residues. Looking up the rest from reference TRBV30 and TRBJ2-2 gives the full variable domain: SQTIHQWPATLVQPVGSPLSLECTVEGTSNPNLYWYRQAAGRGLQLLFYSVGIGQISSEVPQNLSASRPQDRQFILSSKKLLLSDSGFYLCAWTPMGGTGGIGELFFGEGSRLTVL.

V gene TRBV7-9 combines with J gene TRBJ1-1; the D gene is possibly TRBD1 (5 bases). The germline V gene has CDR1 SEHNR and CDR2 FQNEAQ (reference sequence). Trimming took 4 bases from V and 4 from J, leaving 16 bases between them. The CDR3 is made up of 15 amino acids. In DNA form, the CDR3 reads TGTGCCAGCAGCTCCTACTCCGGGGGGAGCACTGAAGCTTTCTTT. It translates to CASSSYSGGSTEAFF.

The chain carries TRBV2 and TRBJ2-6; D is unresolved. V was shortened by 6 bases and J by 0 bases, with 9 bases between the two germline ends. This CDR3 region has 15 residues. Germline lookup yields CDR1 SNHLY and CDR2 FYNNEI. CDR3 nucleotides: TGTGCCAGCAGGACACTGGGCTCTGGGGCCAACGTCCTGACTTTC. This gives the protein CASRTLGSGANVLTF.

The CDR3 region has the DNA TGTGCCAGCTCACCAACCGGGGTCGCCCATGAAAAACTGTTTTTT. It codes for CASSPTGVAHEKLFF. The chain recombines TRBV18 with TRBJ1-4; D not resolved. Germline V gives CDR1 KGHSH, CDR2 LQKENI. The CDR3 spans 15 residues. V was cut by 2 bases and J by 6 bases, with 13 bases left in between.

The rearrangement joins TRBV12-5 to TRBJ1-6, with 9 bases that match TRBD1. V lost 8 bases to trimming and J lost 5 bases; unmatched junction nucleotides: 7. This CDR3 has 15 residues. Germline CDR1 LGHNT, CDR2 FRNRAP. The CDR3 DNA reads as TGTGCTAGTTACGCATGGACAGGGGATAATTCACCCCTCCACTTT. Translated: CASYAWTGDNSPLHF.

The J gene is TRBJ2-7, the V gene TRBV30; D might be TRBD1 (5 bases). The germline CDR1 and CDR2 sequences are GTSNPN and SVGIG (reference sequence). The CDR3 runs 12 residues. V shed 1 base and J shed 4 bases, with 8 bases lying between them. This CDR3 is CAWSGTPYEQYF. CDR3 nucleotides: TGTGCCTGGAGTGGGACACCGTACGAGCAGTACTTC. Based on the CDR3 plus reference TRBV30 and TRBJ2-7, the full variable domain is SQTIHQWPATLVQPVGSPLSLECTVEGTSNPNLYWYRQAAGRGLQLLFYSVGIGQISSEVPQNLSASRPQDRQFILSSKKLLLSDSGFYLCAWSGTPYEQYFGPGTRLTVT.

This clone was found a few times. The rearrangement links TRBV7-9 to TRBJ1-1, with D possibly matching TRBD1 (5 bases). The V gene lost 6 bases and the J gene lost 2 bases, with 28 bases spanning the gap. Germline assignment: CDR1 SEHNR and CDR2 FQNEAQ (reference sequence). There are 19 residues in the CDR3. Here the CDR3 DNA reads TGTGCCAGCAGTCTAGGGTCAGACAGAACCTTCGTGTATAACACTGAAGCTTTCTTT. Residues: CASSLGSDRTFVYNTEAFF.

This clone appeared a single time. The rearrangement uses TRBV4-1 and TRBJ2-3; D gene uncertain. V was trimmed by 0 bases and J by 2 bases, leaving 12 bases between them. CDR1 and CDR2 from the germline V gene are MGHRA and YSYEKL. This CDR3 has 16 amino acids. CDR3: CASSQEGPPTTDTQYF. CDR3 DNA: TGCGCCAGCAGCCAAGAGGGCCCGCCGACCACAGATACGCAGTATTTT.

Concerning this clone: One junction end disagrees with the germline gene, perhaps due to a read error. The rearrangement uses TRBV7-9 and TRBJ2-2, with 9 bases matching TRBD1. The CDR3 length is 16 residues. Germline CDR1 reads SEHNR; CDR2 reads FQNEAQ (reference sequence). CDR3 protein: CSSSPDRGQNTGELFF. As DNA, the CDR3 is TGTTCCAGCAGCCCGGACAGGGGCCAGAACACCGGGGAGCTGTTTTTT.

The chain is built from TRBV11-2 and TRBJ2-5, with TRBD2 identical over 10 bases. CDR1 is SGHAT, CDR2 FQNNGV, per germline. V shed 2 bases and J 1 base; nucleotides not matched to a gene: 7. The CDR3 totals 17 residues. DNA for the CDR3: TGTGCCAGCAGCTTAAGACTAGCGGGCTCGGGCCAAGAGACCCAGTACTTC. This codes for CASSLRLAGSGQETQYF. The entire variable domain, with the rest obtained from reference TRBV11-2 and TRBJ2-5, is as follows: EAGVAQSPRYKIIEKRQSVAFWCNPISGHATLYWYQQILGQGPKLLIQFQNNGVVDDSQLPKDRFSAERLKGVDSTLKIQPAKLEDSAVYLCASSLRLAGSGQETQYFGPGTRLLVL.

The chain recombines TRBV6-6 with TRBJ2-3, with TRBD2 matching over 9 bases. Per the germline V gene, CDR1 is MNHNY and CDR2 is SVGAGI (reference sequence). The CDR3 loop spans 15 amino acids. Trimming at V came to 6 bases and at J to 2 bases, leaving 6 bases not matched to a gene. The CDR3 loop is CASSQAGGNTDTQYF. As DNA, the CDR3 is TGTGCCAGCAGCCAGGCGGGGGGGAACACAGATACGCAGTATTTT.

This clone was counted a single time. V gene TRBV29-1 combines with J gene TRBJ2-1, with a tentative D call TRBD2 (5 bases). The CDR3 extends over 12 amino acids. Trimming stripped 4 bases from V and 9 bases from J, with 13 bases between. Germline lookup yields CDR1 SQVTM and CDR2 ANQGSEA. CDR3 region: CSVVVGIGEQFF. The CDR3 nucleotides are TGCAGCGTTGTCGTCGGGATAGGTGAGCAGTTCTTC.

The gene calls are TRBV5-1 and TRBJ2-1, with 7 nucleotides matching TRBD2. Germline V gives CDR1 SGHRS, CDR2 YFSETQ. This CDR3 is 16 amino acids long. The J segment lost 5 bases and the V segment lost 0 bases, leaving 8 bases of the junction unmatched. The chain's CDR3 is CASSLVPAGINNEQFF. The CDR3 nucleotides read TGCGCCAGCAGCTTGGTACCAGCGGGGATAAACAATGAGCAGTTCTTC.

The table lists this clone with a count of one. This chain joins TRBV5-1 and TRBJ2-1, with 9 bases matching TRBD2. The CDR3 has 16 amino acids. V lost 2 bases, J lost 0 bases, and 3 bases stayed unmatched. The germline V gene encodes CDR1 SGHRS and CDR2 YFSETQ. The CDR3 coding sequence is TGCGCCAGCAGCTTTACTAGCGGGTCCTCCTACAATGAGCAGTTCTTC. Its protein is CASSFTSGSSYNEQFF.

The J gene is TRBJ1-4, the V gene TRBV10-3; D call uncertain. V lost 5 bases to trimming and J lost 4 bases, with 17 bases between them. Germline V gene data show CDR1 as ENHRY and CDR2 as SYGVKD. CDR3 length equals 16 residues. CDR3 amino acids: CAISKGSLGDNEKLFF. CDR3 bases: TGTGCCATCAGTAAAGGGAGTCTCGGTGATAATGAAAAACTGTTTTTT.

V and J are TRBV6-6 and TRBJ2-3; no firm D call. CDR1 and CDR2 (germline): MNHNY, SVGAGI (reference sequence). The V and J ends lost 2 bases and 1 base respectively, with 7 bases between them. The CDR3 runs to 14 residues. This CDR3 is CASSYGQGTDTQYF. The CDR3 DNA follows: TGTGCCAGCAGTTACGGGCAGGGCACAGATACGCAGTATTTT.

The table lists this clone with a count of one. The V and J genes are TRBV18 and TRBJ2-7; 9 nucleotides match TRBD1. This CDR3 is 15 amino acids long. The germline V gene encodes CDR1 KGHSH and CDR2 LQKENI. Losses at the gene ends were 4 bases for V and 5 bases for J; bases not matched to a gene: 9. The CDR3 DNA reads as TGTGCCAGCTCACTAATGGACAGGGGTGGGAACGAGCAGTACTTC. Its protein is CASSLMDRGGNEQYF.